The 2 T cell receptor beta chains below were found in one sample sequenced in a study of shared clonotypes between healthy human individuals. Produced via immunoSEQ multiplex PCR; TCRdb's table is partial and in-frame only. The sample lists some 1.1 million clones; roughly 77% were seen once. The material sequenced was memory CD4+ T cells from PBMCs. Described subset: CD45RA-negative fraction. The source is a man aged 18 to 29 in good health. Some clones in this sample may be carry-over from other donors' samples.

The chain uses TRBV28 and TRBJ2-1; D is uncertain. This CDR3 comprises 11 residues. V was trimmed by 3 bases and J by 12 bases, leaving 9 bases between them. CDR1 is MDHEN, CDR2 SYDVKM, per germline. Here the CDR3 reads CASSLASPQFF. CDR3 DNA: TGTGCCAGCAGTTTGGCCTCTCCGCAGTTCTTC.

This clone was seen only once. The chain links TRBV10-3 to TRBJ2-5; D not resolved. The J call may be faulty, since TRBJ2-7 better matches the DNA end. The CDR3 extends over 14 amino acids. Germline V CDR1 and CDR2: ENHRY, SYGVKD. CDR3 in DNA: TGTGCCATCAGTGATTGGGCCCTACCTCTCGAGCAGTACTTC. As protein: CAISDWALPLEQYF.